This record looks at one T cell receptor beta chain sequence and its context. Germline V gives CDR1 SGHNT, CDR2 YYREEE (reference sequence). The CDR3 runs 15 residues. Losses at the gene ends were 3 bases for V and 3 bases for J; bases not matched to a gene: 2. Clones were sequenced by immunoSEQ multiplex PCR, and TCRdb holds only the in-frame ones, with some missing. The sample carries about 140,000 clones, 75% to 85% recorded once. This sample is drawn from a study of cytotoxic CD8 clonotypes in ibrutinib-treated CLL. J is TRBJ2-7 and V is TRBV5-4; 14 nucleotides agree with TRBD2. Here the sequenced sample was PBMCs, taken after 36 months of ibrutinib treatment. The receptor was derived from a human donor with chronic lymphocytic leukemia. CDR3 loop: CASSSGLAGVYEQYF. CDR3 DNA sequence: TGTGCCAGCAGCTCGGGACTAGCGGGGGTCTACGAGCAGTACTTC. Complete variable domain (other parts from reference TRBV5-4 and TRBJ2-7): ETGVTQSPTHLIKTRGQQVTLRCSSQSGHNTVSWYQQALGQGPQFIFQYYREEENGRGNFPPRFSGLQFPNYSSELNVNALELDDSALYLCASSSGLAGVYEQYFGPGTRLTVT.